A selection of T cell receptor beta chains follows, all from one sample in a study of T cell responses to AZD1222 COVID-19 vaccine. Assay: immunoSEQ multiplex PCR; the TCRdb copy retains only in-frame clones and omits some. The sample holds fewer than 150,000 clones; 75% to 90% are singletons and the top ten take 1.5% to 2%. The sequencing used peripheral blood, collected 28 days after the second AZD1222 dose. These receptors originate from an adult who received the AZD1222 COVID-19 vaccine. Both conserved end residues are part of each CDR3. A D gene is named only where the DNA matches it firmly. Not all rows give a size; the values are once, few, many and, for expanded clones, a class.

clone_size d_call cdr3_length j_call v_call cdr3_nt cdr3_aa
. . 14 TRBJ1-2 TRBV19 TGTGCCAGTAGTATCGGAGGGACTAACTATGGCTACACCTTC CASSIGGTNYGYTF
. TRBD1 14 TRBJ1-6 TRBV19 TGTGCCAGTAGTTCCCGGGACAGGGCATCACCCCTCCACTTT CASSSRDRASPLHF
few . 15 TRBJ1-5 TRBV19 TGTGCCAGTAGTAAAGGCTCCGGTAGCAATCAGCCCCAGCATTTT CASSKGSGSNQPQHF
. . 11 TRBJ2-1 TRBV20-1 TGCAGTGCTAGAGATGCCCTATCCGTCTTCTTC CSARDALSVFF
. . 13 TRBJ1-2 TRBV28 TGTGCCAGCAGTTTCTTGGCTAACTATGGCTACACCTTC CASSFLANYGYTF
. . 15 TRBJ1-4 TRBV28 TGTGCCAGCAGTCTATCGGGACGGAATAATGAAAAACTGTTTTTT CASSLSGRNNEKLFF
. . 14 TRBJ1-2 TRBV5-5 TGTGCCAGCAGCTTGGCACAGTCCAACTATGGCTACACCTTC CASSLAQSNYGYTF
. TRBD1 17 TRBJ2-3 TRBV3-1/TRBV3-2 TGTGCCAGCAGCCCGGGACAGCGCAGTTTCAGCACAGATACGCAGTATTTT CASSPGQRSFSTDTQYF
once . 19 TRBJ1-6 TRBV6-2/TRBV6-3 TGTGCCAGCAGTTACTCGTGGGTGCCTGTCGACTCCTATAATTCACCCCTCCACTTT CASSYSWVPVDSYNSPLHF
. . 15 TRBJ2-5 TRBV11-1 TGTGCCAGCAGCTCCCGTGGGCCTCCTGGAGAGACCCAGTACTTC CASSSRGPPGETQYF
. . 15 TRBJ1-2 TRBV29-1 TGCAGCGTTGAAGGTCGGGCAGGGCTTTCGGATGGCTACACCTTC CSVEGRAGLSDGYTF
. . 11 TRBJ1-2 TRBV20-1 TGCAGTGCTCAAACAGGAACTGGCTACACCTTC CSAQTGTGYTF
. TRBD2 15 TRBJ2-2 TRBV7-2 TGTGCCAGCAGTAAGAATAGCGGGATTGTCGGGGAGCTGTTTTTT CASSKNSGIVGELFF
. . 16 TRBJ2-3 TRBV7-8 TGTGCCAGCAGCCTACCGGGGTCACCAAGCACAGATACGCAGTATTTT CASSLPGSPSTDTQYF
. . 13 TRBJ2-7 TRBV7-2 TGTGCCAGCAGCTCCTTAGACCTCTACGAGCAGTACTTC CASSSLDLYEQYF
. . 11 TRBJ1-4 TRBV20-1 TGCAGTGCTAGCCTGACCGAAAAACTGTTTTTT CSASLTEKLFF
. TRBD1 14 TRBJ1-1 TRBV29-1 TGCAGCGTTGCCTCCGGGACAGGTTACACTGAAGCTTTCTTT CSVASGTGYTEAFF
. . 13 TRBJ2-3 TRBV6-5 TGTGCCAGCAGCTCGGGGGCCTTAGATACGCAGTATTTT CASSSGALDTQYF
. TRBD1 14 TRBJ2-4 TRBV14 TGTGCCAGCAGCCGCACGGGACAGGGAAACATTCAGTACTTC CASSRTGQGNIQYF
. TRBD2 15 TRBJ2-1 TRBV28 TGTGCCAGCAGTTTGGCTAGCGGGATCTACAATGAGCAGTTCTTC CASSLASGIYNEQFF
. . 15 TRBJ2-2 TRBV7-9 TGTGCCAGCAGCTTACAGGGCGTTTTTACCGGGGAGCTGTTTTTT CASSLQGVFTGELFF
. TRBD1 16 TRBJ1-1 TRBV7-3 TGTGCCAGCAGCAAACTTACAGGGGGCGTCGACACTGAAGCTTTCTTT CASSKLTGGVDTEAFF
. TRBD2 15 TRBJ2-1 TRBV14 TGTGCCAGCAGCCTAACTAGCGGGAGAGGGAATGAGCAGTTCTTC CASSLTSGRGNEQFF
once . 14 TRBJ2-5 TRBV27 TGTGCCAGCAGTCTATCTAGCACTGATAAGACCCAGTACTTC CASSLSSTDKTQYF
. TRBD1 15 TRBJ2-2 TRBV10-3 TGTGCCATCAGTGCCGGGACAGGGGAAACCGGGGAGCTGTTTTTT CAISAGTGETGELFF
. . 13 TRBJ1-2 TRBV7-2 TGTGCCAGCAGCGCGGACCGAGTTCAAGGCTACACCTTC CASSADRVQGYTF
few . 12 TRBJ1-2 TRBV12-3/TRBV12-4 TGTGCCAGCAGCAACGGACTCGGCGGCTACACCTTC CASSNGLGGYTF
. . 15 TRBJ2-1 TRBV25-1 TGTGCCAGCAGTGACGTGACAGGCGGGAGATACTCACAGTTCTTC CASSDVTGGRYSQFF
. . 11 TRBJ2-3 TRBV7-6 TGTGCCAGCAGCTTTGAGGATACGCAGTATTTT CASSFEDTQYF
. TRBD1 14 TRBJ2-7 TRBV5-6 TGTGCCAGCAGCTTGGGACAGGGAGACGACGAGCAGTACTTC CASSLGQGDDEQYF
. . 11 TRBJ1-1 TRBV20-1 TGCAGTGCTAGAGTACAGTCAGAATCTTTCTTT CSARVQSESFF
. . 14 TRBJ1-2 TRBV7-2 TGTGCCAGCAGCTCCCACCGGGTGAACTATGGCTACACCTTC CASSSHRVNYGYTF
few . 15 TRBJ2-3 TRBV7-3 TGTGCCAGCAGCTTAACCCCTCAGAAGACAGATACGCAGTATTTT CASSLTPQKTDTQYF
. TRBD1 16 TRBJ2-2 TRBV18 TGTGCCAGCTCACCAAACTTTAACAGGGGAGCCGGGGAGCTGTTTTTT CASSPNFNRGAGELFF
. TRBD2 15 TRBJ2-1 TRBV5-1 TGCGCCAGCAGCTCCGGGACTAGCGGGGGCAATGAGCAGTTCTTC CASSSGTSGGNEQFF
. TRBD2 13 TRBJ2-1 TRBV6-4 TGTGCCAGCAGTGGTGGGGGGGTAAATGAGCAGTTCTTC CASSGGGVNEQFF
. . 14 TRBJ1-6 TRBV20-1 TGCAGTGCTAGTCATGGAACAGAGAATTCACCCCTCCACTTT CSASHGTENSPLHF
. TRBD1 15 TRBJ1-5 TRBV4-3 TGCGCCAGCAGCCCGGAGGGGGCGCGGAATCAGCCCCAGCATTTT CASSPEGARNQPQHF
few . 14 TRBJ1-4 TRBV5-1 TGCGCCAGCAGCGCGGACGGAACTAATGAAAAACTGTTTTTT CASSADGTNEKLFF
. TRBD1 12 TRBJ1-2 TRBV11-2 TGTGCCAGCAGCAAGACAGGGTCTGGCTACACCTTC CASSKTGSGYTF
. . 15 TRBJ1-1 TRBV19 TGTGCCAGTATAAAGGTGGGACCTAAGAACACTGAAGCTTTCTTT CASIKVGPKNTEAFF
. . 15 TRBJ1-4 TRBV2 TGTGCCAGCAGCCCAGATGGGACCCGAAATGAAAAACTGTTTTTT CASSPDGTRNEKLFF